Given below is one TCR beta chain in context. V was clipped by 6 bases and J by 7 bases, with 10 bases between them. The germline V gene encodes CDR1 DFQATT and CDR2 SNEGSKA (reference sequence). There are 11 residues in the CDR3. The record originates from a study of control samples from healthy donors and cancer patients. Data came from immunoSEQ multiplex PCR; TCRdb stores just in-frame clones and leaves some out. In the table there are about 180,000 clones, roughly 89% of which are singletons. The J gene is TRBJ1-5, the V gene TRBV20-1; D remains unclear. This TCR was recovered from a woman in her forties or fifties in good health. The sample taken for sequencing was blood. In DNA form, the CDR3 reads TGCAGTGCCCCTTTCGGCCAGCCCCAGCATTTT. Amino acid sequence: CSAPFGQPQHF.